The sample holds one count of the clone carrying this TCR beta chain. The entry originates in a study of blood T cell repertoires in COVID-19. This CDR3 has 16 residues. V gave up 0 bases and J gave up 7 bases; unmatched junction bases: 5. The germline gives CDR1 SGHTA, CDR2 FQGNSA. TCRdb's copy holds only in-frame clones and misses some; the assay was immunoSEQ multiplex PCR. The sample includes over 200,000 clones, around 75% of them seen just once. Sample: peripheral blood. This TCR was sampled from a human donor in a cohort sampled during active COVID-19. The rearrangement joins TRBV7-2 to TRBJ1-5; 11 nucleotides match TRBD1. CDR3 in DNA: TGTGCCAGCAGCTTAGCGGGGACAGGGGGAGAACAGCCCCAGCATTTT. Its translation: CASSLAGTGGEQPQHF.